This T cell receptor (beta chain) is from a study of CD8 T cells in ankylosing spondylitis (dated by TCRdb to 2016 to 2017). Study-level background: T cell receptor beta repertoires were profiled in healthy donors and ankylosing spondylitis patients so that disease-linked TCR variants could be found. The full study cohort comprised 25 ankylosing spondylitis patients and 85 to 120 healthy donors. Peripheral blood was sampled, and synovial fluid was additionally collected from ankylosing spondylitis patients.

This clonotype was detected many times. This clone's antigen is unknown. It has no much larger one-base neighbor in the sample; base qualities were not kept. For sequencing, an Illumina HiSeq 2500 was employed. Quantitative 5'-RACE with molecular barcodes was used to prepare TCR beta libraries. The source study handled its data this way. A new computational method based on a probabilistic model of VDJ rearrangement was used to identify disease-linked TCR variants. The raw public reads went through TCRdb reprocessing: fastp at Q25, MiXCR clone calling, in-frame beta chains kept. Entries are consolidated by CDR3 protein sequence, retaining the most common genes and DNA. The V and J calls here are based on TCRdb, not the publication. The sample table contains 350,000 or so distinct CDR3 sequences; only one count was recorded for approximately 10% of them. Roughly 9.2% of the sample is in the top ten clones.

The full study reports these points: Some motif variants were previously reported in synovial fluid and blood of reactive arthritis patients, suggesting common disease-initiation mechanisms. The disease-linked clones were reported to be significantly enriched in matched synovial fluid samples from ankylosing spondylitis patients. Blood from ankylosing spondylitis patients appeared to be characterized by a TCR beta motif composed of 7 to 9 highly homologous amino acid variants. A CD8+ phenotype was shown by the disease-linked clones, which were found at relatively low frequencies in peripheral blood.

The germline ends are 16 bases apart after V is trimmed by 2 bases and J by 10 bases. CDR1 is given as SGHRS and CDR2 as YFSETQ, both from the germline V gene. From the cysteine through the phenylalanine, the CDR3 covers 14 amino acids. Only the CDR3 part of the read is kept: 42 bases, read in frame from the first base. Recombination joined TRBV5-1 with TRBJ2-1, with the D call perhaps TRBD1 or TRBD2, each one matching 7 bases. The sample comprised blood, either unsorted or a sorted T cell fraction (not recorded which). This receptor was taken from a female donor with ankylosing spondylitis or in good health (not recorded which). The sequenced DNA: TGCGCCAGCAGCTTAACAGGGGAGGGGTGGGAGCAGTTCTTC. It encodes CASSLTGEGWEQFF.